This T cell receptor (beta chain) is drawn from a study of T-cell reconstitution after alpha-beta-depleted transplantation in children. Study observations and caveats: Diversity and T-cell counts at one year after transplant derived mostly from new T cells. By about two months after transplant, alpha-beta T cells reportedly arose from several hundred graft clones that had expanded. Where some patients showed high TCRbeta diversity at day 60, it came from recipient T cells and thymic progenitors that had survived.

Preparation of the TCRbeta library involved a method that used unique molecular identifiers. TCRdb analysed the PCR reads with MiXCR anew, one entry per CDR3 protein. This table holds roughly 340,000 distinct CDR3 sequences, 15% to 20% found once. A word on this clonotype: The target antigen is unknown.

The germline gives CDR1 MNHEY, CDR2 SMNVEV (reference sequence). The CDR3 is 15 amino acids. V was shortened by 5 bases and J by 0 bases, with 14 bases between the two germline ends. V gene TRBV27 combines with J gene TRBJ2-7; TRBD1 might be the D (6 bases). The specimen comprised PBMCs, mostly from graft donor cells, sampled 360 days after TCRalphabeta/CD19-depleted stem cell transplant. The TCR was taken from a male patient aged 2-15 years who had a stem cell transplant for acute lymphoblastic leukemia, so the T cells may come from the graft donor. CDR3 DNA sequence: TGTGCCAGCAGTAATACAGGGTACCCCTCCTACGAGCAGTACTTC. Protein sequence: CASSNTGYPSYEQYF.